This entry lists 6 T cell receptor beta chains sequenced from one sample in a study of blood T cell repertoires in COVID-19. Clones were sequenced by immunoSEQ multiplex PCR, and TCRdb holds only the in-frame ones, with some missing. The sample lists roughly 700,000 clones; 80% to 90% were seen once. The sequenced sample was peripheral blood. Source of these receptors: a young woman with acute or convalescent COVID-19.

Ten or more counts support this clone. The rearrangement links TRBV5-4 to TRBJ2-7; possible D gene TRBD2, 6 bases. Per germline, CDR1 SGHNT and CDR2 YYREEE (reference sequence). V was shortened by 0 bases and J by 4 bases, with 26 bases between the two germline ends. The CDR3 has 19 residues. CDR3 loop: CASSLAAGRIGGPIYEQYF. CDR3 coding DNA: TGTGCCAGCAGCTTGGCAGCGGGTAGGATTGGAGGGCCCATTTACGAGCAGTACTTC.

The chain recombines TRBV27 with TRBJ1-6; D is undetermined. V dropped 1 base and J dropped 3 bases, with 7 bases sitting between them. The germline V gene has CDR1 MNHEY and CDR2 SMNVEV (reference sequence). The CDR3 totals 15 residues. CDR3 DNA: TGTGCCAGCAGTTTATACCGGGACTATAATTCACCCCTCCACTTT. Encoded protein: CASSLYRDYNSPLHF.

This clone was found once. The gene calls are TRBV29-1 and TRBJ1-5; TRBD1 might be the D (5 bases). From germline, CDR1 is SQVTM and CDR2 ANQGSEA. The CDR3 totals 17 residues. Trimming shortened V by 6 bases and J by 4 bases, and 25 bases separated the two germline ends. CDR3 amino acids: CSVGKGLPQPSNQPQHF. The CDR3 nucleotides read TGCAGCGTGGGAAAGGGACTCCCACAACCAAGTAATCAGCCCCAGCATTTT.

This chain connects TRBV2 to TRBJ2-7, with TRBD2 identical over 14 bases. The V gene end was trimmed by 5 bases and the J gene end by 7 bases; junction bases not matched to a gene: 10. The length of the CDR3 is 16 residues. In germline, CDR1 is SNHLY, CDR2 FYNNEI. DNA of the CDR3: TGTGCCAGCAGTCCCACCCGACTAGCGGGGGGGGAAGAGCAGTACTTC. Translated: CASSPTRLAGGEEQYF.

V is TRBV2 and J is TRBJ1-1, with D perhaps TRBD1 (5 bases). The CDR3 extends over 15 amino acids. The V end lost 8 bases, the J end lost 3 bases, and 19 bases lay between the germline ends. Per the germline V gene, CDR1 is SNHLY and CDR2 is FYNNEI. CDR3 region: CASQYVGGGDTEAFF. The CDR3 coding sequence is TGTGCCAGCCAATATGTGGGGGGTGGGGACACTGAAGCTTTCTTT.

The CDR3 here is CASGLAYSGLSETQYF. CDR3 DNA: TGTGCTAGTGGTTTGGCCTACTCGGGACTTTCAGAGACCCAGTACTTC. This chain uses TRBV12-5 with TRBJ2-5; D might be TRBD2 (6 bases). The CDR3 is 16 amino acids. V shed 1 base and J shed 4 bases, with 16 bases lying between them. Germline V lookup: CDR1 LGHNT, CDR2 FRNRAP.